These 29 T cell receptor beta chains were all obtained from the same sample, sequenced in a study of blood T cell repertoires in COVID-19 (dated by TCRdb to about 2020). The method behind the library was the immunoSEQ multiplex PCR assay. In its TCRdb copy, this immuneACCESS table keeps in-frame sequences only and misses some clones. Where compared with another copy, unresolved V genes explain less than half of these, and the others have no known cause. For this sample there are about 41,000 clones; 70% to 90% appear just once. The ten largest clones capture 4.3% of the sample. Source material: peripheral blood. The receptors derive from a man aged 60 to 75 with acute or convalescent COVID-19.

V gene TRBV5-4 combines with J gene TRBJ1-2; D not certain. The CDR3 has 12 residues. Germline CDR1 SGHNT, CDR2 YYREEE (reference sequence). V was trimmed by 0 bases and J by 4 bases, leaving 4 bases between them. For the CDR3, the DNA is TGTGCCAGCAGCTTGGATCGCTATGGCTACACCTTC. It codes for CASSLDRYGYTF.

The chain joins TRBV4-1 to TRBJ2-3; TRBD2 aligns across 10 bases. The germline CDR1 and CDR2 sequences are MGHRA and YSYEKL. This CDR3 contains 14 residues. V was pared by 4 bases and J by 3 bases, with 1 base of the junction left unmatched. The CDR3 DNA follows: TGCGCCAGCAGCCTACTAGCGGGGACAGATACGCAGTATTTT. Translated, it gives CASSLLAGTDTQYF.

This chain links TRBV3-1 (or the pseudogene TRBV3-2) with TRBJ2-1; a possible D gene is TRBD2 (6 bases). V dropped 4 bases and J dropped 4 bases, with 11 bases sitting between them. The CDR3 has 14 amino acids. The V gene's germline CDR1 is LGHDT and CDR2 YNNKEL (reference sequence). CDR3 in DNA: TGTGCCAGCAGCCCGGGGGTTCGGTACAATGAGCAGTTCTTC. It encodes CASSPGVRYNEQFF.

This clone was detected once. The rearrangement links TRBV6-2 or TRBV6-3 to TRBJ1-1, with 8 positions matching TRBD1. Unmatched junction bases numbered 8, after V lost 3 bases and J lost 11 bases. The germline CDR1 and CDR2 sequences are MNHEY and SVGEGT. This CDR3 region has 13 residues. The CDR3 protein is CASSYPGQGMAFF. The CDR3 nucleotides read TGTGCCAGCAGTTATCCCGGACAGGGAATGGCTTTCTTT.

V usage is TRBV29-1 and J usage is TRBJ2-2, with TRBD1 as a possible D gene (6 bases). Per the germline V gene, CDR1 is SQVTM and CDR2 is ANQGSEA. Trimming cost V 0 bases and J 2 bases, with 10 bases left between them. This CDR3 is built from 15 residues. CDR3 DNA sequence: TGCAGCGTTGAAGAATGGACAGAAAACACCGGGGAGCTGTTTTTT. It yields the protein CSVEEWTENTGELFF.

This clone was seen only once. The chain uses TRBV7-8 and TRBJ2-5; D perhaps matches TRBD2 (6 bases). CDR3 size: 15 residues. CDR1 SGHVS and CDR2 FQNEAQ come from the germline V gene. V was shortened by 5 bases and J by 9 bases, with 22 bases between the two germline ends. CDR3 DNA sequence: TGTGCCAGCAGCGGGGGGAGGATCGCGGGTCGGGCCCAGTACTTC. This codes for CASSGGRIAGRAQYF.

This clone was counted once. The chain couples TRBV5-1 to TRBJ2-5; possibly TRBD2 for D (6 bases). The CDR3 length is 13 residues. Germline CDR1 SGHRS, CDR2 YFSETQ. Between the trimmed V and J ends, which lost 4 bases and 5 bases, there was a span of 12 bases. CDR3 residues: CASSTGGRETQYF. The CDR3 DNA is TGCGCCAGCAGCACCGGGGGTCGGGAGACCCAGTACTTC.

The chain uses TRBV19 and TRBJ1-5; maybe TRBD1 (5 bases). Germline V gene sequence: CDR1 LNHDA, CDR2 SQIVND (reference sequence). This CDR3 has 13 amino acids. Trimming pared 2 bases from V and 4 bases from J, leaving 6 bases between. The CDR3 bases are TGTGCCAGTAGTATAAGGGGAAATCAGCCCCAGCATTTT. Residues: CASSIRGNQPQHF.

The rearrangement uses TRBV13 and TRBJ1-6; D is ambiguous. Between the trimmed V and J ends, which lost 0 bases and 5 bases, there was a span of 8 bases. The CDR3 has 15 amino acids. CDR1 and CDR2 (germline): PRHDT, FYEKMQ (reference sequence). This CDR3 is CASSLGWENNSPLHF. Here the CDR3 DNA reads TGTGCCAGCAGCTTAGGATGGGAGAATAATTCACCCCTCCACTTT.

The V and J genes are TRBV16 and TRBJ1-5; TRBD1 might be the D (5 bases). V lost 2 bases and J lost 1, with 12 bases in between. Per germline, CDR1 KGHSY and CDR2 FQNENV. The CDR3 spans 16 residues. The CDR3: CASSQSWGESNQPQHF. The CDR3, as DNA: TGTGCCAGCAGCCAAAGTTGGGGCGAGAGCAATCAGCCCCAGCATTTT. Together with reference TRBV16 and TRBJ1-5, the CDR3 gives the full variable domain: GEEVAQTPKHLVRGEGQKAKLYCAPIKGHSYVFWYQQVLKNEFKFLISFQNENVFDETGMPKERFSAKCLPNSPCSLEIQATKLEDSAVYFCASSQSWGESNQPQHFGDGTRLSIL.

The chain recombines TRBV15 with TRBJ2-5, with a tentative D call TRBD2 (5 bases). The germline V gene has CDR1 LNHNV and CDR2 YYDKDF (reference sequence). The length of the CDR3 is 13 residues. V shed 5 bases and J shed 2 bases, with 9 bases lying between them. The CDR3: CATSGLDQETQYF. The CDR3 DNA reads TGTGCCACCAGCGGACTCGATCAAGAGACCCAGTACTTC.

The chain recombines TRBV5-6 with TRBJ2-3; TRBD2 is a possible D gene (7 bases). The V end lost 2 bases, the J end lost 4 bases, and 17 bases lay between the germline ends. The CDR3 extends over 16 amino acids. Germline V CDR1 and CDR2: SGHDT, YYEEEE. The CDR3 spells CASSLGGGPPADTQYF. The CDR3 nucleotides read TGTGCCAGCAGCTTAGGCGGGGGCCCCCCGGCAGATACGCAGTATTTT.

The V and J genes are TRBV4-1 and TRBJ1-2; tentatively, D is TRBD1 (5 bases). V was trimmed by 0 bases and J by 3 bases, leaving 11 bases between them. The CDR3 loop spans 15 amino acids. The V gene's germline CDR1 is MGHRA and CDR2 YSYEKL. DNA of the CDR3: TGCGCCAGCAGCCAAGATTATCCCAGGGACTATGGCTACACCTTC. The encoded protein is CASSQDYPRDYGYTF.

The rearrangement links TRBV21-1 to TRBJ2-1; the DNA was not used to check the table's D call, TRBD1. TRBV21-1 is termed a pseudogene. This CDR3 has 17 amino acids. The CDR3 region has the DNA TGTGCCAGCAGCAAAGAAGCCGACAGGGGGCCCTACAATGAGCAGTTCTTC. Translated, it gives CASSKEADRGPYNEQFF.

The chain uses TRBV28 and TRBJ1-2; 11 bases are shared with TRBD1. The germline gives CDR1 MDHEN, CDR2 SYDVKM. V lost 6 bases and J lost 6; bases outside the gene matches: 6. This CDR3 spans 14 amino acids. The CDR3 is CASRGGQGADGYTF. CDR3 nucleotides: TGTGCCAGCAGGGGAGGACAGGGGGCTGATGGCTACACCTTC.

This chain joins TRBV12-3 or TRBV12-4 and TRBJ2-5; D possibly corresponds to TRBD1 (6 bases). This CDR3 has 12 amino acids. DNA of the CDR3: TGTGCTATTAGTAGGGGGTTAGAGACCCAGTACTTC. Translating it yields CAISRGLETQYF.

The V call is TRBV4-1, the J call TRBJ1-2, with unresolved D. Trimming took off 1 base at V and 6 bases at J, with 18 bases between the two ends. The CDR3 is 16 amino acids. Germline-derived CDR1 and CDR2 are MGHRA and YSYEKL. The CDR3 spells CASSQGSNDWENGYTF. The CDR3 coding sequence is TGCGCCAGCAGCCAAGGAAGTAACGACTGGGAGAATGGCTACACCTTC.

This clone occurred once. The chain uses TRBV9 and TRBJ2-3; TRBD1 is a possible D gene (6 bases). This CDR3 has 15 amino acids. Between the trimmed V and J ends, which lost 3 bases and 4 bases, there was a span of 15 bases. Germline V gene sequence: CDR1 SGDLS, CDR2 YYNGEE. The CDR3 bases are TGTGCCAGCAGCGCGGGACAAACTTCTGCAGATACGCAGTATTTT. Protein: CASSAGQTSADTQYF.

This chain joins TRBV2 and TRBJ2-3, with 11 positions matching TRBD2. The V gene end was trimmed by 3 bases and the J gene end by 2 bases; junction bases not matched to a gene: 4. The germline CDR1 and CDR2 sequences are SNHLY and FYNNEI. The CDR3 totals 16 residues. As DNA, the CDR3 is TGTGCCAGCAGTGACGTAGCGGGGGGGCCCACAGATACGCAGTATTTT. This translates into CASSDVAGGPTDTQYF.

The chain uses TRBV7-9 and TRBJ1-1; D not resolved. Looked up from germline, CDR1 is SEHNR and CDR2 is FQNEAQ (reference sequence). The CDR3 is made up of 14 amino acids. Between the trimmed V and J ends, which lost 3 bases and 10 bases, there was a span of 18 bases. The CDR3 bases are TGTGCCAGCAGCTTGAGACACCGGCGTATGGGAGCTTTCTTT. Translation: CASSLRHRRMGAFF.

This chain connects TRBV9 to TRBJ1-3; D gene uncertain. The CDR3 is 14 residues long. Looked up from germline, CDR1 is SGDLS and CDR2 is YYNGEE. Trimming took 0 bases from V and 9 from J, leaving 13 bases between them. CDR3 loop: CASSVGSGLGTIYF. As DNA, the CDR3 is TGTGCCAGCAGCGTAGGGTCGGGTCTCGGCACCATATATTTT.

This clone was seen once. The chain carries TRBV30 and TRBJ2-1; 8 nucleotides align to TRBD2. This CDR3 has 16 residues. The germline V gene has CDR1 GTSNPN and CDR2 SVGIG (reference sequence). Germline trimming cut 1 base from V and 2 bases from J; bases unmatched to any gene: 7. The CDR3 protein is CAWSGLSGVTYNEQFF. CDR3 DNA: TGTGCCTGGAGTGGTCTTAGCGGGGTAACCTACAATGAGCAGTTCTTC.

V is TRBV4-3 and J is TRBJ1-2, with D perhaps matching TRBD1 (5 bases). Germline V gene data show CDR1 as LGHNA and CDR2 as YSLEER. V was trimmed by 0 bases and J by 4 bases, leaving 15 bases between them. The CDR3 length is 16 residues. DNA for the CDR3: TGCGCCAGCAGCCAAGATCTTATAAGGGGCGGCTATGGCTACACCTTC. It encodes CASSQDLIRGGYGYTF.

The genes are TRBV25-1 and TRBJ2-1; 9 nucleotides align to TRBD2. The J segment lost 10 bases and the V segment lost 1 base, leaving 5 bases of the junction unmatched. Germline V gene sequence: CDR1 MGHDK, CDR2 SYGVNS. This CDR3 contains 14 residues. CDR3 coding DNA: TGTGCCAGCAGTGAATTAGGACTAGCGAACGAGCAGTTCTTC. As protein: CASSELGLANEQFF.

This clone has only a few counts. Different DNA sequences within this sample yield the same CDR3. The chain has TRBV5-1 and TRBJ2-2, with 7 bases fitting TRBD1. CDR3 length: 15 residues. The J segment lost 0 bases and the V segment lost 4 bases, leaving 3 bases of the junction unmatched. Germline V gene data show CDR1 as SGHRS and CDR2 as YFSETQ. The CDR3 DNA is TGCGCCAGCAGCCTAGGGACAGCGAACACCGGGGAGCTGTTTTTT. Translated, it gives CASSLGTANTGELFF.

The chain recombines TRBV6-5 with TRBJ1-5, with D unclear. Germline loops: CDR1 MNHEY, CDR2 SVGAGI. The CDR3 is made up of 16 amino acids. V was cut by 0 bases and J by 9 bases, with 18 bases left in between. This CDR3 reads CASSYSSRSSSLPQHF. The CDR3 DNA follows: TGTGCCAGCAGTTACTCGAGTCGGTCTTCATCGCTGCCCCAGCATTTT.

The chain combines TRBV13 with TRBJ1-4, with 7 nucleotides matching TRBD1. The CDR3 spans 16 residues. J gave up 0 bases and V 2 bases, and 3 bases lay outside the gene matches. Germline assignment: CDR1 PRHDT and CDR2 FYEKMQ (reference sequence). The CDR3 here is CASSLTGVATNEKLFF. DNA for the CDR3: TGTGCCAGCAGCTTAACAGGGGTAGCAACTAATGAAAAACTGTTTTTT.

Comments on this clone: The conserved closing phenylalanine or tryptophan is absent in this CDR3, likely reflecting a read error. No DNA is shown, since the ends of the CDR3 on it are uncertain; the CDR3 is the one TCRdb lists. V usage is TRBV27 and J usage is TRBJ1-1. The CDR3 region is 9 residues in length, termini included. The germline V gene encodes CDR1 MNHEY and CDR2 SMNVEV (reference sequence). The chain's CDR3 is CASRPQRVL.

The chain employs TRBV7-2 and TRBJ1-5; D not certain. V was shortened by 0 bases and J by 8 bases, with 11 bases between the two germline ends. Germline CDR1 and CDR2: SGHTA and FQGNSA. CDR3 length equals 14 residues. The CDR3 DNA is TGTGCCAGCAGCTTAGCCGGCCGGGGAAAGCCCCAGCATTTT. Protein sequence: CASSLAGRGKPQHF.